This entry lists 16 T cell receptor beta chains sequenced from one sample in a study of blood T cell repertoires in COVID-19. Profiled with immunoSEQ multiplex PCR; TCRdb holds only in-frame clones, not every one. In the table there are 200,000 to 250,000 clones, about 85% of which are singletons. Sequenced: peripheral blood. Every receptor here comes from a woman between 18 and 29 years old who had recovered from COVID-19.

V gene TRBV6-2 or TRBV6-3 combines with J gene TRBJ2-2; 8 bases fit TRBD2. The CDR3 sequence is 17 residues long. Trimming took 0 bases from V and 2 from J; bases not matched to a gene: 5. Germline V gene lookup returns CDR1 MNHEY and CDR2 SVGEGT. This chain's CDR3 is CASSYSALAGNTGELFF. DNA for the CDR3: TGTGCCAGCAGTTACTCTGCCCTAGCGGGTAACACCGGGGAGCTGTTTTTT.

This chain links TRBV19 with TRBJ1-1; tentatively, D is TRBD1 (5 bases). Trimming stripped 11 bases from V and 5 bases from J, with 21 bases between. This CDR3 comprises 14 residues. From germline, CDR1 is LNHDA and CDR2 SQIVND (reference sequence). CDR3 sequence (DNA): TGTGCCTCAGCCCGATCGACGGGACTTACTGAAGCTTTCTTT. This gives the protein CASARSTGLTEAFF.

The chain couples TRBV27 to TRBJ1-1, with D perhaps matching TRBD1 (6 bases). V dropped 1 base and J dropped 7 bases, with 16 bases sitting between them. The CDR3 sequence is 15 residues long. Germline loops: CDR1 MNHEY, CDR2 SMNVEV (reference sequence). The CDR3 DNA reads TGTGCCAGCAGTTTATTAGTGACAGGAGCCTATGAAGCTTTCTTT. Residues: CASSLLVTGAYEAFF.

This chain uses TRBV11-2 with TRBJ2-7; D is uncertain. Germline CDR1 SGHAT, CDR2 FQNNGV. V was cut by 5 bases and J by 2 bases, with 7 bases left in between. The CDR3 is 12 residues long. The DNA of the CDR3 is TGTGCCAGCAGCCGGTTGACCTACGAGCAGTACTTC. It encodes CASSRLTYEQYF.

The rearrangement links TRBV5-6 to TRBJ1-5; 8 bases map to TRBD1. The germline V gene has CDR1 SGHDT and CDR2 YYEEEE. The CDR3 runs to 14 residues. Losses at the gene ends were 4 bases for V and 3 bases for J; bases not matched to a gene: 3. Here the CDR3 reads CASSRTGSNQPQHF. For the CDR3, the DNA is TGTGCCAGCAGCCGGACAGGGTCCAATCAGCCCCAGCATTTT.

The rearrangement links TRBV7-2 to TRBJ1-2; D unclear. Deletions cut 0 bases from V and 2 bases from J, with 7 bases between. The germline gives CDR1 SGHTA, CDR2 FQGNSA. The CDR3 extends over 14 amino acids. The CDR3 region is CASSLARQNYGYTF. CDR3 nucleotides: TGTGCCAGCAGCTTAGCCAGGCAAAACTATGGCTACACCTTC.

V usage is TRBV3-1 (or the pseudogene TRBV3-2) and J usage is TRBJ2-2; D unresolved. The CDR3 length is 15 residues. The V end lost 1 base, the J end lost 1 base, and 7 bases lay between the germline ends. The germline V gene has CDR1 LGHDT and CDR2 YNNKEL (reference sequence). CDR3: CASSQGAGNTGELFF. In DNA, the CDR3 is TGTGCCAGCAGCCAAGGGGCAGGGAACACCGGGGAGCTGTTTTTT.

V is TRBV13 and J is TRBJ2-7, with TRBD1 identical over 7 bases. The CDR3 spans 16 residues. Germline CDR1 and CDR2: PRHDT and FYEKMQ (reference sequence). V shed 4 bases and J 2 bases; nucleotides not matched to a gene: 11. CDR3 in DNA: TGTGCCAGCAGCTCCCGGGACAGCGAACACCCCTACGAGCAGTACTTC. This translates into CASSSRDSEHPYEQYF.

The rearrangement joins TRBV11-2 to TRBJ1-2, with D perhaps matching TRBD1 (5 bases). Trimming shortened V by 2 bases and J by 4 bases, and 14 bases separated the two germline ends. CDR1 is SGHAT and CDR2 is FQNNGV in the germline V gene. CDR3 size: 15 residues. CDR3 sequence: CASSLIQGERYGYTF. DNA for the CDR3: TGTGCCAGCAGCTTAATCCAGGGCGAACGCTATGGCTACACCTTC. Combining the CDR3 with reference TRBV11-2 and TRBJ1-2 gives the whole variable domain EAGVAQSPRYKIIEKRQSVAFWCNPISGHATLYWYQQILGQGPKLLIQFQNNGVVDDSQLPKDRFSAERLKGVDSTLKIQPAKLEDSAVYLCASSLIQGERYGYTFGSGTRLTVV.

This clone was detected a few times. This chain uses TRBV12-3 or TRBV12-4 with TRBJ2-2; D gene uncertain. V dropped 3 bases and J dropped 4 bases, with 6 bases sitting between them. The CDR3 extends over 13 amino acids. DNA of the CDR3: TGTGCCAGCAGTTTGTCAGTCACCGGGGAGCTGTTTTTT. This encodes CASSLSVTGELFF.

DNA of the CDR3: TGTGCCAGCAGCCGCGACAGGACGAACACCGGGGAGCTGTTTTTT. Protein: CASSRDRTNTGELFF. The rearrangement joins TRBV6-2 or TRBV6-3 to TRBJ2-2; a possible D gene is TRBD1 (6 bases). Per the germline V gene, CDR1 is MNHEY and CDR2 is SVGEGT. This CDR3 spans 15 amino acids. V shed 6 bases and J shed 0 bases, with 11 bases lying between them.

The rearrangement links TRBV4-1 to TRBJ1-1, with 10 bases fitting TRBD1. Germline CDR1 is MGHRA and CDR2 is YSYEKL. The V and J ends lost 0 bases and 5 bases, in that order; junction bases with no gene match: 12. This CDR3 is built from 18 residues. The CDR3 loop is CASSQEVFGRTGGTEAFF. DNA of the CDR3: TGCGCCAGCAGCCAAGAGGTCTTTGGGAGGACAGGGGGTACTGAAGCTTTCTTT.

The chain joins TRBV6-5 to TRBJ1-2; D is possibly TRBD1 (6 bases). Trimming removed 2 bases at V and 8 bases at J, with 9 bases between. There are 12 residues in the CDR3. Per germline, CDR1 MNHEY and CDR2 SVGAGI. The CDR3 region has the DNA TGTGCCAGCAGTTACAGGGGGGGAGGCTACACCTTC. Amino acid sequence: CASSYRGGGYTF.

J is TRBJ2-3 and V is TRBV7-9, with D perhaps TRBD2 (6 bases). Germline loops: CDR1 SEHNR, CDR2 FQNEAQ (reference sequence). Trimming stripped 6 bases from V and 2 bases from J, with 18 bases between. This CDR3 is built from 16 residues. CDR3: CASSRGSQRATDTQYF. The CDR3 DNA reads TGTGCCAGCAGTCGTGGGTCTCAGCGGGCCACAGATACGCAGTATTTT.

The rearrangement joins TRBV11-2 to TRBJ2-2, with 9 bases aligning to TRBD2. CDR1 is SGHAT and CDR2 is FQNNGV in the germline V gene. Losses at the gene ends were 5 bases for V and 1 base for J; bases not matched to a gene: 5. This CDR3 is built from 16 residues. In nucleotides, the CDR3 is TGTGCCAGCAGCGCCCTAGCGGGACTGAACACCGGGGAGCTGTTTTTT. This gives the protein CASSALAGLNTGELFF.

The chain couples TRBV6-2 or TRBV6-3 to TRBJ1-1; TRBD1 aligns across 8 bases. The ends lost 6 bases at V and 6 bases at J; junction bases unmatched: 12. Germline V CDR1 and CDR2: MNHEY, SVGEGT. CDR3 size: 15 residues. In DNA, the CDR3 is TGTGCCAGCAGCCTCAATACAGGGGGAGGGTCTGAAGCTTTCTTT. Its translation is CASSLNTGGGSEAFF.